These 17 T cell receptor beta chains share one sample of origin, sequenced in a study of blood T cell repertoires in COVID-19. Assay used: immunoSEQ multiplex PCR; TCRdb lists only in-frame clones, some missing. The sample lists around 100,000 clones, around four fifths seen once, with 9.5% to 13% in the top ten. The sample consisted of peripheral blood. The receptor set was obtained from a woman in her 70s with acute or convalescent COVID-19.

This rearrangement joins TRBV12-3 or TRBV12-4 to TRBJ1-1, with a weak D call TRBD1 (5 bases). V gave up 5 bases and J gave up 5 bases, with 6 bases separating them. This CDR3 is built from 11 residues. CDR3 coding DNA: TGTGCCAGCAGTCAGGGAACTGAAGCTTTCTTT. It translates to CASSQGTEAFF.

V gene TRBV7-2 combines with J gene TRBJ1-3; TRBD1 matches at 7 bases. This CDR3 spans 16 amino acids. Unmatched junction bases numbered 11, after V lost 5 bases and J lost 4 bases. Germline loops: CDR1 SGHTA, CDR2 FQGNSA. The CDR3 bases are TGTGCCAGCAGCCGCATTATAGGGGACAGCGGAAACACCATATATTTT. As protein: CASSRIIGDSGNTIYF.

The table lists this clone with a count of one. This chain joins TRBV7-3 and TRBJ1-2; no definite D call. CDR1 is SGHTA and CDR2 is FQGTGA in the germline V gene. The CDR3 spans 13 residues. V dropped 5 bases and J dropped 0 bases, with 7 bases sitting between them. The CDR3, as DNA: TGTGCCAGCAGCCGCGGGGCTAACTATGGCTACACCTTC. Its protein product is CASSRGANYGYTF.

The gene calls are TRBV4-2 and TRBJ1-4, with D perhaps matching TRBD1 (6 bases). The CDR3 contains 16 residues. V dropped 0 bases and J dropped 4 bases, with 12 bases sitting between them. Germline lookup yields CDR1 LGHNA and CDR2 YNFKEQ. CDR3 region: CASSQDRRQDNEKLFF. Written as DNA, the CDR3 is TGTGCCAGCAGCCAAGATCGGAGACAGGATAATGAAAAACTGTTTTTT.

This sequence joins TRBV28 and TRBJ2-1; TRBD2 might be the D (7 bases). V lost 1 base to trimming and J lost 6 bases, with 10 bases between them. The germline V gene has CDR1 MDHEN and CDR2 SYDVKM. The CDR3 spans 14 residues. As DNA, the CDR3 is TGTGCCAGCAGTTTATTAGGGGGGGCCAATGAGCAGTTCTTC. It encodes CASSLLGGANEQFF. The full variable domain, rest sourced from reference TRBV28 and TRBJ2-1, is DVKVTQSSRYLVKRTGEKVFLECVQDMDHENMFWYRQDPGLGLRLIYFSYDVKMKEKGDIPEGYSVSREKKERFSLILESASTNQTSMYLCASSLLGGANEQFFGPGTRLTVL.

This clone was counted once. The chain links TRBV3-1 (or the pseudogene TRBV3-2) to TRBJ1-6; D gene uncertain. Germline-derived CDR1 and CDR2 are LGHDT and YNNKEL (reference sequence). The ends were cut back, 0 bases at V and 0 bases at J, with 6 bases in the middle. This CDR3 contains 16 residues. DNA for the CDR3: TGTGCCAGCAGCCAAGACAGTTACTCCTATAATTCACCCCTCCACTTT. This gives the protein CASSQDSYSYNSPLHF.

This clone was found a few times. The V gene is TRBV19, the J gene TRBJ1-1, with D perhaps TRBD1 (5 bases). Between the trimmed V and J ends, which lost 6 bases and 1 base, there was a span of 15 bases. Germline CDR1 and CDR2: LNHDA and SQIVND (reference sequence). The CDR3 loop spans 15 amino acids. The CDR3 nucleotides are TGTGCCAGTAGGGGGGGACGGACGGAGAACACTGAAGCTTTCTTT. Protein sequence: CASRGGRTENTEAFF.

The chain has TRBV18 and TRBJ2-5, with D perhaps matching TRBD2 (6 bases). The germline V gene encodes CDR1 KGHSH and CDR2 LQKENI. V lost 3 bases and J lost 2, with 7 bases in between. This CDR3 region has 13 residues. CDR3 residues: CASSPGTQETQYF. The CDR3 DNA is TGTGCCAGCTCACCGGGGACTCAAGAGACCCAGTACTTC.

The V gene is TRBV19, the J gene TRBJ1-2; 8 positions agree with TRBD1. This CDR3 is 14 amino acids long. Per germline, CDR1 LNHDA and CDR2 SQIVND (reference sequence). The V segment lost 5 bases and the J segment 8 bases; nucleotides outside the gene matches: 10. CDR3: CASSPATGVGGYTF. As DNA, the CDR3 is TGTGCCAGTAGTCCAGCGACAGGGGTCGGCGGCTACACCTTC.

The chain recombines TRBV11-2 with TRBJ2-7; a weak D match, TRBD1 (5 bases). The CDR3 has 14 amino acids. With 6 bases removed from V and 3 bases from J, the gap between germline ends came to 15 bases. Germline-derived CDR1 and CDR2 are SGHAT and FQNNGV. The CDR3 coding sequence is TGTGCCAGCAGTTCGCAGGTAGGGGTCTACGAGCAGTACTTC. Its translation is CASSSQVGVYEQYF.

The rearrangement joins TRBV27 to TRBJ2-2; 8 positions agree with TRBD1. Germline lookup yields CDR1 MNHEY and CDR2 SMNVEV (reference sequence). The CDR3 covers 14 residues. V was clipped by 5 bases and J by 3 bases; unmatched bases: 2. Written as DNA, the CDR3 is TGTGCCAGCAGTCTGACAGGGGACACCGGGGAGCTGTTTTTT. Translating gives CASSLTGDTGELFF.

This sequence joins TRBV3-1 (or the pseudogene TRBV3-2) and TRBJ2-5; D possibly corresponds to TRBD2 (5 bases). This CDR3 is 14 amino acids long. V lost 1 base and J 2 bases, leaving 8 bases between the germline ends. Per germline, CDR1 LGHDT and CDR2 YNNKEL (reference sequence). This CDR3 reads CASSQGRGQETQYF. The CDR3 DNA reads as TGTGCCAGCAGCCAAGGTCGAGGGCAAGAGACCCAGTACTTC.

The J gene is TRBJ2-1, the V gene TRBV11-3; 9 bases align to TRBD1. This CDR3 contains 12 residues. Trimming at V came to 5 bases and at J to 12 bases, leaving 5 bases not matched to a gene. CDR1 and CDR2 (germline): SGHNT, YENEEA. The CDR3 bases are TGTGCCAGCAGCCAGGACAGGGGTACGCAGTTCTTC. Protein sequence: CASSQDRGTQFF.

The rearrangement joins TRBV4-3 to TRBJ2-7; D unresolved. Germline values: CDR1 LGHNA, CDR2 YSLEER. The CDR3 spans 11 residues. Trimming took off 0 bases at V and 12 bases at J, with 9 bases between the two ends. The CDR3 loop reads CASSQEARWYV. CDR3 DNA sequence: TGCGCCAGCAGCCAAGAAGCCAGGTGGTACGTC.

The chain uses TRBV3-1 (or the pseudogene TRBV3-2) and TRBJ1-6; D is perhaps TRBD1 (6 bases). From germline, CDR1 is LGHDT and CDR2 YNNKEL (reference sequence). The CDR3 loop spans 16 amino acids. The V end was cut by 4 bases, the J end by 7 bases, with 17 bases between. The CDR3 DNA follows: TGTGCCAGCAGCCTTGGGGGGGGGCGTAAGAATTCACCCCTCCACTTT. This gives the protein CASSLGGGRKNSPLHF.

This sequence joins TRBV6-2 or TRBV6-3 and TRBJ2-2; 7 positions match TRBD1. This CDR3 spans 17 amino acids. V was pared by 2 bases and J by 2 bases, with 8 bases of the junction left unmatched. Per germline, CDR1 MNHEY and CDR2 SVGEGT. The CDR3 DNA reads TGTGCCAGCAGTTACGTTAGGGGGCTTATTAACACCGGGGAGCTGTTTTTT. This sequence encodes CASSYVRGLINTGELFF.

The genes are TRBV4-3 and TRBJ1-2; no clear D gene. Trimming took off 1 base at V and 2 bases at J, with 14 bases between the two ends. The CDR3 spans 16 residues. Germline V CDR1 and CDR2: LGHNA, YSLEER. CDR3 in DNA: TGCGCCAGCAGCCAAGCCCATCGCCGGGGAAACTATGGCTACACCTTC. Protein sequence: CASSQAHRRGNYGYTF.